The 18 T cell receptor beta chains reported below all come from one sample, sequenced in a study of T cell repertoires in cytomegalovirus infection. From the reads, TCRdb called clonotypes with MiXCR, one entry per CDR3 protein. This sample has hundreds of thousands of distinct CDR3 sequences, with 10% to 12% found just once. The sequencing sample was made of PBMCs. These TCRs come from a human donor in good health (CMV status not recorded). Some clones in this sample may be carry-over from other donors' samples.

This clonotype was seen many times. The chain combines TRBV7-3 with TRBJ2-3, with D uncertain. The length of the CDR3 is 14 residues. Germline values: CDR1 SGHTA, CDR2 FQGTGA. V was trimmed by 1 base and J by 4 bases, leaving 9 bases between them. The CDR3 bases are TGTGCCAGCAGCTTAAGCAGGACCTCAGATACGCAGTATTTT. As protein: CASSLSRTSDTQYF.

The table lists this clonotype with many counts. The genes are TRBV11-2 and TRBJ2-7, with 8 bases that match TRBD2. The V gene end was trimmed by 2 bases and the J gene end by 4 bases; junction bases not matched to a gene: 7. Germline loops: CDR1 SGHAT, CDR2 FQNNGV. This CDR3 is 15 amino acids long. The CDR3 reads CASSLTDSGIYEQYF. DNA for the CDR3: TGTGCCAGCAGCTTAACGGATAGCGGGATTTACGAGCAGTACTTC. Complete variable domain (other parts from reference TRBV11-2 and TRBJ2-7): EAGVAQSPRYKIIEKRQSVAFWCNPISGHATLYWYQQILGQGPKLLIQFQNNGVVDDSQLPKDRFSAERLKGVDSTLKIQPAKLEDSAVYLCASSLTDSGIYEQYFGPGTRLTVT.

The CDR3 is CASRLRAANEKLFF. The CDR3 DNA reads TGTGCCAGCAGACTCAGGGCAGCTAATGAAAAACTGTTTTTT. This chain connects TRBV27 to TRBJ1-4; possibly TRBD1 for D (5 bases). From germline, CDR1 is MNHEY and CDR2 SMNVEV (reference sequence). There are 14 residues in the CDR3. Between the trimmed V and J ends, which lost 6 bases and 3 bases, there was a span of 11 bases.

This clonotype was seen a few times. CDR3: CASTQRSLSYNEQFF. As DNA, the CDR3 is TGTGCCAGCACCCAGCGGAGCCTTTCCTACAATGAGCAGTTCTTC. The J gene is TRBJ2-1, the V gene TRBV9, with a weak D call TRBD2 (5 bases). Trimming pared 6 bases from V and 1 base from J, leaving 14 bases between. Germline V gene data show CDR1 as SGDLS and CDR2 as YYNGEE. The CDR3 is 15 residues long.

The rearrangement uses TRBV20-1 and TRBJ2-1, with D uncertain. Trimming removed 1 base from V and 0 bases from J, with 7 bases in between. Germline V gene lookup returns CDR1 DFQATT and CDR2 SNEGSKA (reference sequence). This CDR3 comprises 14 residues. The chain's CDR3 is CSARGGASYNEQFF. CDR3 in DNA: TGCAGTGCTAGAGGCGGAGCCTCCTACAATGAGCAGTTCTTC.

The V and J genes are TRBV7-9 and TRBJ2-1; tentatively, D is TRBD2 (6 bases). From germline, CDR1 is SEHNR and CDR2 FQNEAQ (reference sequence). This CDR3 is 13 amino acids long. Trimming left V 5 bases short and J 14 bases short, with 19 bases between. CDR3: CASSPGDSLKEFF. The CDR3 region has the DNA TGTGCCAGCAGCCCGGGGGACTCGCTAAAGGAGTTCTTC.

This clonotype came up many times. The chain uses TRBV5-4 and TRBJ1-2, with TRBD1 matching 8 bases. The V segment lost 0 bases and the J segment 6 bases; nucleotides outside the gene matches: 1. This CDR3 region has 13 residues. The V gene's germline CDR1 is SGHNT and CDR2 YYREEE (reference sequence). CDR3 sequence (DNA): TGTGCCAGCAGCTTGGAACAGGGGGATGGCTACACCTTC. Its protein product is CASSLEQGDGYTF.

The chain couples TRBV7-9 to TRBJ2-3; no clear D. The CDR3 runs to 13 residues. Trimming took off 2 bases at V and 3 bases at J, with 6 bases between the two ends. Germline V lookup: CDR1 SEHNR, CDR2 FQNEAQ (reference sequence). The CDR3 region is CASSLRDTDTQYF. As DNA, the CDR3 is TGTGCCAGCAGCTTAAGGGATACAGATACGCAGTATTTT.

This chain links TRBV5-1 with TRBJ2-1; tentatively, D is TRBD1 (6 bases). From germline, CDR1 is SGHRS and CDR2 YFSETQ. V was pared by 3 bases and J by 0 bases, with 13 bases between. There are 16 residues in the CDR3. The CDR3 nucleotides read TGCGCCAGCAGCTCGGACAGCTTTCGCTCCTACAATGAGCAGTTCTTC. Translation gives CASSSDSFRSYNEQFF.

This clonotype was counted many times. The gene calls are TRBV20-1 and TRBJ2-1, with 12 bases identical to TRBD2. The CDR3 loop spans 16 amino acids. The germline V gene has CDR1 DFQATT and CDR2 SNEGSKA (reference sequence). The trim removed 3 bases at V and 2 bases at J, leaving 5 bases unmatched. CDR3 coding DNA: TGCAGTGCTAGTTACGGACTAGCGGGACCCTACAATGAGCAGTTCTTC. Translated: CSASYGLAGPYNEQFF.

Worth noting for this clonotype: A much larger clone differs by one base, so this may be a read error. The CDR3 region has the DNA TGTGCCTTCGCTCTGGGCGGGGAGACTGAGCAGTTCTTC. This gives the protein CAFALGGETEQFF. The chain couples TRBV10-3 to TRBJ2-1, with D possibly matching TRBD2 (6 bases). The germline V gene has CDR1 ENHRY and CDR2 SYGVKD. The CDR3 has 13 residues. V lost 11 bases and J lost 9, with 20 bases in between.

This clonotype has a count of ten or more. The V call is TRBV7-9, the J call TRBJ2-1; D call uncertain. The V gene's germline CDR1 is SEHNR and CDR2 FQNEAQ (reference sequence). The CDR3 is made up of 12 amino acids. V was trimmed by 5 bases and J by 10 bases, leaving 12 bases between them. The CDR3 coding sequence is TGTGCCAGCAGCCGCTCTGGGATGGAGCAGTTCTTC. This gives the protein CASSRSGMEQFF.

This clonotype was seen many times. The V gene is TRBV19, the J gene TRBJ2-1; 12 bases fit TRBD2. The junction had 4 bases not matched to a gene; V was cut back by 4 bases and J by 3 bases. In germline, CDR1 is LNHDA, CDR2 SQIVND (reference sequence). The CDR3 is made up of 16 amino acids. In DNA form, the CDR3 reads TGTGCCAGTAGTAAATTGACTAGCGGGAGCTACAATGAGCAGTTCTTC. Translating gives CASSKLTSGSYNEQFF. Filled out from reference TRBV19 and TRBJ2-1, the complete variable domain reads DGGITQSPKYLFRKEGQNVTLSCEQNLNHDAMYWYRQDPGQGLRLIYYSQIVNDFQKGDIAEGYSVSREKKESFPLTVTSAQKNPTAFYLCASSKLTSGSYNEQFFGPGTRLTVL.

This clonotype was detected many times. The rearrangement uses TRBV7-2 and TRBJ2-3, with D possibly TRBD1 on 5 matching bases. The CDR3 contains 14 residues. Germline values: CDR1 SGHTA, CDR2 FQGNSA. V lost 5 bases to trimming and J lost 4 bases, with 13 bases between them. The CDR3 region is CASSPQGRADTQYF. The CDR3 DNA follows: TGTGCCAGCAGCCCGCAGGGAAGGGCAGATACGCAGTATTTT.

This clonotype was detected a few times. The V call is TRBV20-1, the J call TRBJ2-5, with a tentative D call TRBD2 (5 bases). The CDR3 consists of 15 residues. V was trimmed by 2 bases and J by 4 bases, leaving 17 bases between them. CDR1 and CDR2 (germline): DFQATT, SNEGSKA (reference sequence). The CDR3 loop reads CSARLDWTGRETQYF. The CDR3 DNA reads as TGCAGTGCTAGACTCGATTGGACGGGGAGAGAGACCCAGTACTTC.

Many counts were recorded for this clonotype. The gene calls are TRBV6-1 and TRBJ2-3; 7 bases are a match to TRBD1. V shed 7 bases and J 0 bases; nucleotides not matched to a gene: 7. This CDR3 comprises 15 residues. Germline V gene lookup returns CDR1 MNHNS and CDR2 SASEGT. The CDR3 nucleotides read TGTGCCAGCACTACGGACAGGTCTAGCACAGATACGCAGTATTTT. It encodes CASTTDRSSTDTQYF.

This chain uses TRBV18 with TRBJ2-2; D ambiguous. The CDR3 extends over 13 amino acids. Germline CDR1 reads KGHSH; CDR2 reads LQKENI. V lost 2 bases and J lost 3, with 4 bases in between. The CDR3 sequence is CASSPMDTGELFF. CDR3 DNA: TGTGCCAGCTCACCAATGGACACCGGGGAGCTGTTTTTT.

Ten or more counts support this clonotype. The CDR3 region has the DNA TGTGCCAGCAGACCAAGCGCGAACACCGGGGAGCTGTTTTTT. Translated, it gives CASRPSANTGELFF. The rearrangement uses TRBV7-9 and TRBJ2-2; unclear D gene. The CDR3 runs 14 residues. Germline-derived CDR1 and CDR2 are SEHNR and FQNEAQ (reference sequence). The V and J ends lost 6 bases and 0 bases respectively, with 8 bases between them.